These 20 T cell receptor beta chains were sequenced from one sample in a study of T cells expressing NK-cell markers. For each CDR3 protein, TCRdb gives one entry from its re-call of the 5' RACE reads, without DNA. This table lists 500,000 to 700,000 distinct CDR3 sequences. Source material: blood T cells: a sorted CD56 or NKG2C T cell subset, CD4+ or CD8+ T cells, or bulk PBMC T cells (not recorded which). The receptors come from a man aged 18-30 years in good health.

V usage is TRBV20-1 and J usage is TRBJ2-1; TCRdb gives TRBD2 as the D gene, but with no DNA this cannot be confirmed. Germline V gene data show CDR1 as DFQATT and CDR2 as SNEGSKA (reference sequence). This CDR3 comprises 12 residues. CDR3 residues: CSAREGGNEQFF.

The CDR3 sequence is CASSLAVVAVPFF. The chain combines TRBV12-3 or TRBV12-4 with TRBJ2-1. The CDR3 contains 13 residues.

This rearrangement joins TRBV12-3 or TRBV12-4 to TRBJ2-2; the D call of TRBD2 rests on TCRdb alone, since no DNA is present to check it. The CDR3 length is 15 residues. The chain's CDR3 is CASSFRSAGAGELFF.

The chain uses TRBV12-3 or TRBV12-4 and TRBJ2-1. The CDR3 spans 11 residues. This CDR3 reads CASSYSSEQFF.

The chain carries TRBV20-1 and TRBJ1-1; TCRdb's D gene call, TRBD1, goes unchecked for lack of DNA. This CDR3 region has 14 residues. Germline V gene lookup returns CDR1 DFQATT and CDR2 SNEGSKA (reference sequence). The CDR3 here is CSARVQGGNTEAFF.

The rearrangement links TRBV20-1 to TRBJ2-7; lacking DNA, the TRBD1 call made by TCRdb goes unchecked. Germline V lookup: CDR1 DFQATT, CDR2 SNEGSKA (reference sequence). The CDR3 is 17 amino acids. CDR3 in amino acids: CSARNRPLRDRGNEQYF.

The CDR3 loop reads CASTKNNEQFF. This chain joins TRBV6-2 or TRBV6-3 and TRBJ2-1. This CDR3 comprises 11 residues. Germline V gene data show CDR1 as MNHEY and CDR2 as SVGEGT.

The chain recombines TRBV5-1 with TRBJ2-1; the D call from TCRdb, TRBD1, cannot be confirmed without DNA. CDR1 is SGHRS, CDR2 YFSETQ, per germline. The CDR3 spans 16 residues. CDR3 loop: CASSWGGHLKVDEQFF.

The chain links TRBV7-9 to TRBJ2-5; the D call of TRBD2 rests on TCRdb alone, since no DNA is present to check it. Germline V gene sequence: CDR1 SEHNR, CDR2 FQNEAQ (reference sequence). The CDR3 consists of 17 residues. The CDR3 here is CASSLTTRTREEETQYF.

CDR3 sequence: CASSYSGQGSSYNEQFF. The chain recombines TRBV6-5 with TRBJ2-1; TCRdb lists TRBD1, though no DNA is available to test this call. CDR1 and CDR2 from the germline V gene are MNHEY and SVGAGI. This CDR3 is 17 amino acids long.

V gene TRBV20-1 combines with J gene TRBJ2-1; absent DNA, TCRdb's TRBD2 call cannot be checked. The CDR3 consists of 15 residues. The germline CDR1 and CDR2 sequences are DFQATT and SNEGSKA (reference sequence). Here the CDR3 reads CSASMAGGSNNEQFF.

The chain couples TRBV25-1 to TRBJ1-1; checking the TCRdb D call of TRBD1 is not possible without DNA. Germline V CDR1 and CDR2: MGHDK, SYGVNS. This CDR3 spans 13 amino acids. This chain's CDR3 is CASKETAAAGAFF.

The V call is TRBV6-5, the J call TRBJ2-7; lacking DNA, the TRBD2 call made by TCRdb goes unchecked. In germline, CDR1 is MNHEY, CDR2 SVGAGI. The CDR3 has 16 amino acids. The chain's CDR3 is CASSNQQGPSGSEQYF.

The chain recombines TRBV6-1 with TRBJ2-7; the TCRdb D gene call, TRBD1, has no DNA to confirm it. Per the germline V gene, CDR1 is MNHNS and CDR2 is SASEGT. This CDR3 contains 15 residues. The CDR3 here is CASSTQGPSSYEQYF.

This chain joins TRBV20-1 and TRBJ2-3; absent DNA, TCRdb's TRBD2 call cannot be checked. Germline assignment: CDR1 DFQATT and CDR2 SNEGSKA (reference sequence). This CDR3 contains 13 residues. The CDR3: CSAVSGSTDTQYF.

The rearrangement joins TRBV7-2 to TRBJ2-1; TCRdb reports TRBD1, a call that lacks DNA to check it against. Germline V gene sequence: CDR1 SGHTA, CDR2 FQGNSA. The CDR3 runs to 12 residues. This chain's CDR3 is CASSFRGTDQFF.

The chain combines TRBV12-3 or TRBV12-4 with TRBJ2-1; the D call of TRBD2 rests on TCRdb alone, since no DNA is present to check it. The CDR3 contains 15 residues. CDR3 residues: CASSFSGTNHNEQFF.

V and J are TRBV11-2 and TRBJ2-3. CDR1 and CDR2 (germline): SGHAT, FQNNGV. There are 14 residues in the CDR3. CDR3 sequence reads: CASSIPNGPDTQYF.

The chain combines TRBV12-3 or TRBV12-4 with TRBJ2-3; the D call from TCRdb, TRBD1, cannot be confirmed without DNA. The CDR3 spans 15 residues. The CDR3 loop is CASSFAGAWSDTQYF.

J is TRBJ2-2 and V is TRBV3-1. The germline V gene encodes CDR1 LGHDT and CDR2 YNNKEL (reference sequence). The CDR3 covers 12 residues. CDR3 protein: CASSRGIGELFF. Full variable domain (outside the CDR3, taken from reference TRBV3-1 and TRBJ2-2): DTAVSQTPKYLVTQMGNDKSIKCEQNLGHDTMYWYKQDSKKFLKIMFSYNNKELIINETVPNRFSPKSPDKAHLNLHINSLELGDSAVYFCASSRGIGELFFGEGSRLTVL.